This T cell receptor beta chain came from a study of CD8+ T cells in alopecia areata. Study-level background: Treated patients swallowed 5 to 10 mg of oral tofacitinib twice daily.

General study results and limits: More clonal than normal scalp was lesional scalp, particularly alopecia totalis/universalis.

The germline V gene encodes CDR1 SEHNR and CDR2 FQNEAQ (reference sequence). V lost 7 bases and J 2 bases, leaving 9 bases between the germline ends. The CDR3 is 12 amino acids. Collection of lesional scalp punch biopsies and peripheral blood was performed in alopecia areata patients. This clone was counted only a few times. Its antigen is as yet unknown. Reverse transcribed after extraction, RNA yielded cDNA as the sequencing template. Assay used: immunoSEQ multiplex PCR; TCRdb lists only in-frame clones, some missing. The table shows about 170,000 clones, with 67% occurring only once. This clonotype was obtained from a human donor with alopecia areata. The chain combines TRBV7-9 with TRBJ2-7; D is uncertain. The input for sequencing was CD8+ T cells sorted from blood, taken at week 0. The CDR3 sequence is CASTSVPYEQYF. The CDR3 nucleotides are TGTGCCAGCACCTCAGTCCCCTACGAGCAGTACTTC.